Each of the 10 T cell receptor beta chains below was sequenced from the same sample in a study of cytomegalovirus exposure and HLA in healthy donors. PCR used 60 Vbeta primers and 13 Jbeta primers. Libraries were prepared by immunoSEQ multiplex PCR; TCRdb keeps only in-frame clonotypes and omits some of them. The sample yields around 150,000 clones, around 81% seen once. The sequencing input was PBMCs. The origin of the receptors is a man between 50 and 59 years old in good health and CMV-seronegative.

CDR3 nucleotides: TGTGCCATCGGGGAGGACAGGACAACGAACACCGGGGAGCTGTTTTTT. Translation gives CAIGEDRTTNTGELFF. This chain uses TRBV10-3 with TRBJ2-2, with D perhaps TRBD1 (7 bases). V lost 8 bases and J lost 0, with 16 bases in between. From germline, CDR1 is ENHRY and CDR2 SYGVKD. The CDR3 totals 16 residues.

This chain uses TRBV11-2 with TRBJ2-5; 7 bases fit TRBD2. V shed 7 bases, J shed 2 bases, and the junction held 16 bases outside the gene matches. The CDR3 extends over 17 amino acids. Germline loops: CDR1 SGHAT, CDR2 FQNNGV. CDR3 bases: TGTGCCAGCAAATGGGGGAGGGGTCGGCGGGAACAAGAGACCCAGTACTTC. Encoded protein: CASKWGRGRREQETQYF.

V is TRBV12-5 and J is TRBJ1-1; 8 bases are a match to TRBD1. The germline gives CDR1 LGHNT, CDR2 FRNRAP. The CDR3 runs 14 residues. V lost 7 bases, J lost 4 bases, and 8 bases stayed unmatched. The CDR3 DNA reads as TGTGCTAGTGATGACAGGGGTTCCGGCACTGAAGCTTTCTTT. As protein: CASDDRGSGTEAFF.

In this sample, this clone turned up a few times. The V gene is TRBV6-1, the J gene TRBJ2-1; TRBD2 might be the D (5 bases). V was shortened by 3 bases and J by 0 bases, with 9 bases between the two germline ends. The V gene's germline CDR1 is MNHNS and CDR2 SASEGT. CDR3 length: 15 amino acids. In DNA, the CDR3 is TGTGCCAGCAGTGACATGGGGAGCTCCTACAATGAGCAGTTCTTC. It translates to CASSDMGSSYNEQFF.

In DNA, the CDR3 is TGCGCCAGCAGCTTCGGACTAGCCCTGGGGACAGATACGCAGTATTTT. Its protein is CASSFGLALGTDTQYF. The chain carries TRBV5-1 and TRBJ2-3, with 8 positions matching TRBD2. Germline V CDR1 and CDR2: SGHRS, YFSETQ. The J segment lost 3 bases and the V segment lost 2 bases, leaving 8 bases of the junction unmatched. The CDR3 runs 16 residues.

V and J are TRBV5-5 and TRBJ1-1; 7 bases fit TRBD1. CDR3 size: 15 residues. Germline lookup yields CDR1 SGHKS and CDR2 YYEKEE (reference sequence). V trimming: 0 bases; J trimming: 1 base; junction bases outside the gene matches: 3. Here the CDR3 reads CASSLGGTANTEAFF. In DNA form, the CDR3 reads TGTGCCAGCAGCTTGGGGGGGACAGCGAACACTGAAGCTTTCTTT.

The DNA for the CDR3 is TGTGCCAGCAGCTTAAGCGGGGGGCGAACAGTCGGGGCTGAAGCTTTCTTT. Translating it yields CASSLSGGRTVGAEAFF. The gene calls are TRBV11-3 and TRBJ1-1, with D perhaps matching TRBD1 (6 bases). The CDR3 totals 17 residues. Germline V gene lookup returns CDR1 SGHNT and CDR2 YENEEA. The V end lost 2 bases, the J end lost 6 bases, and 22 bases lay between the germline ends.

This chain joins TRBV15 and TRBJ2-6; D remains unclear. V lost 0 bases, J lost 0 bases, and 6 bases lay in between. The length of the CDR3 is 16 residues. Germline V gives CDR1 LNHNV, CDR2 YYDKDF (reference sequence). The CDR3 DNA sequence: TGTGCCACCAGCAGAGAGGCCAGCTCTGGGGCCAACGTCCTGACTTTC. It specifies CATSREASSGANVLTF.

The genes are TRBV29-1 and TRBJ2-1; the match to TRBD2 covers 14 bases. Germline trimming cut 1 base from V and 2 bases from J; bases unmatched to any gene: 7. CDR1 SQVTM and CDR2 ANQGSEA come from the germline V gene. The CDR3 loop spans 18 amino acids. The DNA of the CDR3 is TGCAGCGTTGAAGCCTGGGGGACTAGCGGGAGAGCCTACAATGAGCAGTTCTTC. Residues: CSVEAWGTSGRAYNEQFF.

The V call is TRBV28, the J call TRBJ2-3; D not certain. Germline V gene data show CDR1 as MDHEN and CDR2 as SYDVKM. The CDR3 loop spans 14 amino acids. V lost 1 base and J lost 1, with 6 bases in between. This chain's CDR3 is CASSLSGRTDTQYF. CDR3 coding DNA: TGTGCCAGCAGTTTATCCGGTCGCACAGATACGCAGTATTTT.